This T cell receptor beta chain was sequenced during a study of T cell responses to AZD1222 COVID-19 vaccine. With respect to this clone: Its matching antigen is unknown.

The germline V gene has CDR1 LNHDA and CDR2 SQIVND (reference sequence). V was pared by 5 bases and J by 1 base, with 12 bases between. CDR3 length equals 15 residues. General observations from the study: Receipt of two AZD1222 doses was followed by a rise in Spike-specific TCR breadth and depth.

Here immunoSEQ multiplex PCR was the method, and the copy in TCRdb shows in-frame clones only, minus some. The table has around 94,000 clones, around nine tenths seen once. The sample here was peripheral blood, taken on day 0 of AZD1222 vaccination. The source of this sequence is an adult in good health. The V and J genes are TRBV19 and TRBJ1-5; no firm D call. The CDR3 nucleotides are TGTGCCAGTAGTCCGTTGCAGAGGAGCAATCAGCCCCAGCATTTT. This sequence encodes CASSPLQRSNQPQHF.